The 6 T cell receptor beta chains given below trace back to one sample, sequenced in a study of blood T cell repertoires in COVID-19. Assay used: immunoSEQ multiplex PCR; TCRdb lists only in-frame clones, some missing. The sample yields about 320,000 clones, roughly 89% seen once. Sequenced: PBMCs or T cells enriched from blood (not recorded which). The receptors derive from a man aged 55 to 70 who had recovered from COVID-19.

V is TRBV15 and J is TRBJ2-7; perhaps TRBD1 as D (5 bases). The CDR3 length is 16 residues. Between the trimmed V and J ends, which lost 0 bases and 0 bases, there was a span of 12 bases. The germline CDR1 and CDR2 sequences are LNHNV and YYDKDF (reference sequence). This CDR3 reads CATSRDRQRDSYEQYF. In DNA form, the CDR3 reads TGTGCCACCAGCAGAGATAGACAGCGAGACTCCTACGAGCAGTACTTC.

The chain is built from TRBV15 and TRBJ2-1, with D possibly TRBD2 on 5 matching bases. Trimming took 1 base from V and 4 from J, leaving 14 bases between them. Germline CDR1 and CDR2: LNHNV and YYDKDF (reference sequence). There are 16 residues in the CDR3. CDR3 DNA: TGTGCCACCAGCAGAGGGGGAGAGAGTTTATACAATGAGCAGTTCTTC. Its translation is CATSRGGESLYNEQFF.

This chain uses TRBV28 with TRBJ1-6; the D is unclear. V was pared by 11 bases and J by 8 bases, with 19 bases between. There are 14 residues in the CDR3. Germline V gene sequence: CDR1 MDHEN, CDR2 SYDVKM. The CDR3 sequence: CAVPSTAGDSPLHF. DNA for the CDR3: TGTGCCGTCCCGAGCACAGCGGGCGATTCACCCCTCCACTTT.

This sequence joins TRBV6-6 and TRBJ1-5, with 8 bases identical to TRBD1. Germline trimming cut 0 bases from V and 5 bases from J; bases unmatched to any gene: 3. Germline CDR1 is MNHNY and CDR2 is SVGAGI (reference sequence). The CDR3 runs 15 residues. CDR3 amino acids: CASSYSWGQDQPQHF. The CDR3 DNA is TGTGCCAGCAGTTACTCGTGGGGACAGGATCAGCCCCAGCATTTT.

This sequence joins TRBV6-6 and TRBJ2-7; 7 positions match TRBD2. The ends lost 4 bases at V and 6 bases at J; junction bases unmatched: 0. This CDR3 has 11 amino acids. In germline, CDR1 is MNHNY, CDR2 SVGAGI (reference sequence). Here the CDR3 reads CASSWGGEQYF. CDR3 bases: TGTGCCAGCAGTTGGGGGGGCGAGCAGTACTTC.

As concerns this clone: The sample contains more than one DNA sequence encoding this CDR3. The rearrangement joins TRBV6-5 to TRBJ1-5; D possibly corresponds to TRBD1 (6 bases). V was shortened by 6 bases and J by 4 bases, with 10 bases between the two germline ends. The germline V gene encodes CDR1 MNHEY and CDR2 SVGAGI. The CDR3 covers 13 residues. The CDR3 region is CASRPQGNQPQHF. The CDR3 coding sequence is TGTGCCAGCAGACCGCAGGGGAATCAGCCCCAGCATTTT.